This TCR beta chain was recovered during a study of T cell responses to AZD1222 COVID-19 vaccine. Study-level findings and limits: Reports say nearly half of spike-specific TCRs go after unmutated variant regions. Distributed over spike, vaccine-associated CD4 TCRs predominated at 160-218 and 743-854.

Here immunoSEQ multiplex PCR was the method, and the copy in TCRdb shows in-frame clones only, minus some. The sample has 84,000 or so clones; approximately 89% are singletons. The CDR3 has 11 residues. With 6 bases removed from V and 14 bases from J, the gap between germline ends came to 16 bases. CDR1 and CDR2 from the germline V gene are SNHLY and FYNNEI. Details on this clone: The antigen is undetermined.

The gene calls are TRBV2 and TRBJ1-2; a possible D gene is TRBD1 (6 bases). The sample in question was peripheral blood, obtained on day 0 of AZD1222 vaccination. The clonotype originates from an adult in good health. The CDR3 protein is CASSQQAQGTF. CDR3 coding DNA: TGTGCCAGCAGCCAACAGGCCCAGGGGACCTTC.